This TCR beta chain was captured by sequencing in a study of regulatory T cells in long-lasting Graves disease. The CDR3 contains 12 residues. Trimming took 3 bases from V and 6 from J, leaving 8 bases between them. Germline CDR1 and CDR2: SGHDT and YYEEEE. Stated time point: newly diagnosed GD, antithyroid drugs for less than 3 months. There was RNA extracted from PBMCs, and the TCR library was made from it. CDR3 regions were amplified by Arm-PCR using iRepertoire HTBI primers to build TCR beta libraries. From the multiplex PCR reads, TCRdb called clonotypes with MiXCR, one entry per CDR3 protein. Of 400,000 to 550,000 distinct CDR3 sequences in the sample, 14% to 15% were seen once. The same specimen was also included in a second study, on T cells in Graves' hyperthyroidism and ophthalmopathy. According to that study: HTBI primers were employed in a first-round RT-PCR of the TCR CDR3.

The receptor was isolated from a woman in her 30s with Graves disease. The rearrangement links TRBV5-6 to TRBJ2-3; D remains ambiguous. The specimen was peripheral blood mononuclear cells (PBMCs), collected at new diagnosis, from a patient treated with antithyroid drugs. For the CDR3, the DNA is TGTGCCAGCAGCTCCGGAGTGGATACGCAGTATTTT. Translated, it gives CASSSGVDTQYF.